This TCR beta chain was sequenced for a study of memory CD4+ T cells and cytomegalovirus serostatus (dated by TCRdb to about 2019). About the investigation overall: A total of 35 or so healthy Belgian adults, of whom 9 were CMV seropositive and approximately 25 were CMV seronegative, were included in the cohort. The study sequenced CD4+ memory TCRbeta repertoires of a Belgian cohort with known cytomegalovirus serostatus to replicate a published TCR-based CMV serostatus classifier.

Single viable CD3+CD4+CD8-CD45RO+ cells were sorted as memory CD4+ T cells on a FACSAria II. To determine CMV serostatus, a Roche Elecsys assay was used that detects serum IgG against CMV pp150, pp28, p38 and p52. After thawing, total CD4+ T cells were enriched by positive selection with CD4 magnetic microbeads. The samples came from a different study that was designed specifically to examine the CD4+ T cell memory repertoire. Peripheral blood mononuclear cells were isolated and cryopreserved according to standard operating procedures, and serum was kept at -80 degrees C. Staining used CD3-PerCP (BW264/56), CD4-APC (RPA-T4), CD45RO-PE (UCHT1) and CD8-Pacific Orange (3B5) antibodies, with Sytox blue excluding non-viable cells. For this clone: What this receptor recognizes is not known. No quality values exist for individual bases; no much larger clone is one base distant.

What the research found in general, with its limitations: Among the 160 or so previously reported CMV-associated TCRbeta sequences, 67 showed up in the CD4+ memory repertoires, with each one found in between one and five individuals. Only CD4+CD45RO+ memory cells were sequenced, in contrast to the original study, in which naive and memory CD4+ and CD8+ populations were covered. CMV serostatus prediction reached a median bootstrapped AUC of roughly 0.96 with the original framework and 0.85 to 0.91 with a US-trained random forest. The results were interpreted as suggesting that the CMV-associated TCR signature is mostly present in the CD4+ memory repertoire. The original-framework classifier achieved a median bootstrapped AUC of almost 0.97 with a 95% CI of 0.76-1.00 on the Belgian cohort.

Genomic DNA was extracted from sorted cells with the Quick-DNA Microprep Kit. Amplification of TCRbeta DNA was done with the immunoSEQ hsTCRbeta kit, following the protocol from the manufacturer. An Illumina MiSeq instrument was used to sequence the TCRbeta libraries. Processing in the source paper ran as follows. Following removal of out-of-frame sequences, more than 2,000,000 distinct TCRbeta sequences were retained, with an average of around 67,000 per individual. Each individual was scored according to the count of 164 previously reported CMV-associated TCRbeta sequences and the total productive distinct TCRbeta count. A beta-binomial model was reimplemented in Python, and scikit-learn random forests with default parameters were trained on data from the US cohort. Classifier performance on the Belgian cohort was summarized as median AUC with percentile confidence intervals over 10,000 bootstrap iterations. Drawn from immuneACCESS, this table holds only the in-frame rearrangements with V and J called that TCRdb kept. Clones are partly lost; checked studies trace under half to an unresolved V gene and leave the rest unexplained. V, J and clone size reflect that table, while D and trimming were determined from the DNA. The sample records some 47,000 clones, approximately 78% of which are singletons. 0.77% of the sample lies in the top ten.

CDR1 and CDR2, per the germline V gene (reference sequence), are SEHNR and FQNEAQ. CDR3 length: 11 amino acids, cysteine to phenylalanine. Kept here is only the CDR3 DNA, which spans 33 bases and is read in frame from base 1. The junction carries 13 bases between V and J, which are trimmed by 4 bases and 13 bases respectively. The source is an adult in good health and CMV-seronegative. The chain links TRBV7-9 with TRBJ2-5; the D gene is perhaps TRBD1, from 6 matching bases. Sequencing was performed on memory CD4+ T cells from blood. The bases read TGTGCCAGCAGCTCTGACAGGTCGCGGTACTTC. This yields the protein CASSSDRSRYF.